A single sample is the source of the 10 T cell receptor beta chains below, sequenced in a study of shared clonotypes between healthy human individuals. Here immunoSEQ multiplex PCR was the method, and the copy in TCRdb shows in-frame clones only, minus some. This table has about 1 million clones, around 74% appearing once. The source material was memory CD4+ T cells sorted from blood. Subset of the sample: CD45RA-negative fraction. These receptors came from a man aged 18-30 years in good health.

This clone was found once. The CDR3 sequence is CASSRQGSWTDTQYF. CDR3 DNA: TGTGCCAGCAGCCGACAGGGTTCTTGGACAGATACGCAGTATTTT. This sequence joins TRBV7-9 and TRBJ2-3, with TRBD1 identical over 7 bases. CDR3 length: 15 amino acids. The V gene's germline CDR1 is SEHNR and CDR2 FQNEAQ (reference sequence). V gave up 5 bases and J gave up 3 bases; unmatched junction bases: 8.

The chain joins TRBV11-2 to TRBJ1-2, with TRBD1 matching over 7 bases. Germline V gene sequence: CDR1 SGHAT, CDR2 FQNNGV. This CDR3 has 15 residues. After removal of 1 base from V and 4 bases from J, the junction contained 6 bases not matched to a gene. The CDR3 reads CASSLGQGRFYGYTF. CDR3 in DNA: TGTGCCAGCAGCTTAGGACAGGGACGATTCTATGGCTACACCTTC.

The genes are TRBV6-1 and TRBJ1-5; 8 bases map to TRBD1. Germline CDR1 is MNHNS and CDR2 is SASEGT. The length of the CDR3 is 14 residues. Germline trimming cut 6 bases from V and 6 bases from J; bases unmatched to any gene: 7. In DNA, the CDR3 is TGTGCCAGCAGGGCGACAGGGGAGGGTCAGCCCCAGCATTTT. Its protein is CASRATGEGQPQHF.

To note about this clone: The same CDR3 can be traced to other DNA sequences in this sample. The chain combines TRBV5-4 with TRBJ2-2; a possible D gene is TRBD2 (6 bases). Germline values: CDR1 SGHNT, CDR2 YYREEE (reference sequence). The CDR3 spans 15 residues. The V end lost 5 bases, the J end lost 0 bases, and 11 bases lay between the germline ends. The CDR3 sequence: CASSSKRANTGELFF. Here the CDR3 DNA reads TGTGCCAGCAGTTCAAAGCGGGCGAACACCGGGGAGCTGTTTTTT.

V gene TRBV10-3 combines with J gene TRBJ1-1; D gene ambiguous. Germline values: CDR1 ENHRY, CDR2 SYGVKD. Trimming shortened V by 8 bases and J by 0 bases, and 7 bases separated the two germline ends. This CDR3 region has 12 residues. CDR3 DNA: TGTGCCATCCGTGCGATGAACACTGAAGCTTTCTTT. It yields the protein CAIRAMNTEAFF.

The chain is built from TRBV5-6 and TRBJ2-5; tentatively, D is TRBD2 (5 bases). The V end lost 7 bases, the J end lost 5 bases, and 15 bases lay between the germline ends. The CDR3 runs to 13 residues. Germline lookup yields CDR1 SGHDT and CDR2 YYEEEE. In DNA, the CDR3 is TGTGCCAGCGTTGGACGGGGTACGGAGACCCAGTACTTC. Its translation: CASVGRGTETQYF. Filled out from reference TRBV5-6 and TRBJ2-5, the complete variable domain reads DAGVTQSPTHLIKTRGQQVTLRCSPKSGHDTVSWYQQALGQGPQFIFQYYEEEERQRGNFPDRFSGHQFPNYSSELNVNALLLGDSALYLCASVGRGTETQYFGPGTRLLVL.

The chain has TRBV2 and TRBJ1-5; TRBD1 aligns across 7 bases. Trimming at V came to 4 bases and at J to 6 bases, leaving 9 bases not matched to a gene. CDR3 size: 15 residues. The V gene's germline CDR1 is SNHLY and CDR2 FYNNEI. The CDR3 sequence is CASSGDSGSAQPQHF. CDR3 bases: TGTGCCAGCAGTGGGGACAGTGGTAGTGCTCAGCCCCAGCATTTT.

The chain carries TRBV28 and TRBJ1-6; TRBD1 aligns across 8 bases. CDR1 and CDR2 from the germline V gene are MDHEN and SYDVKM. This CDR3 is 14 amino acids long. J gave up 7 bases and V 3 bases, and 2 bases lay outside the gene matches. CDR3 sequence: CASSLGDRNSPLHF. As DNA, the CDR3 is TGTGCCAGCAGTTTGGGGGACAGGAATTCACCCCTCCACTTT. The whole variable domain, remainder taken from reference TRBV28 and TRBJ1-6, is DVKVTQSSRYLVKRTGEKVFLECVQDMDHENMFWYRQDPGLGLRLIYFSYDVKMKEKGDIPEGYSVSREKKERFSLILESASTNQTSMYLCASSLGDRNSPLHFGNGTRLTVT.

The table lists this clone with a count of one. The chain couples TRBV5-1 to TRBJ2-4; 7 bases fit TRBD2. This CDR3 has 13 amino acids. J was trimmed by 13 bases and V by 0 bases; bases with no gene match: 7. CDR1 SGHRS and CDR2 YFSETQ come from the germline V gene. This CDR3 reads CASSLAGAGVQYF. Here the CDR3 DNA reads TGCGCCAGCAGCTTGGCCGGGGCGGGGGTCCAGTACTTC. The variable domain in full, with the rest retrieved from reference TRBV5-1 and TRBJ2-4, is KAGVTQTPRYLIKTRGQQVTLSCSPISGHRSVSWYQQTPGQGLQFLFEYFSETQRNKGNFPGRFSGRQFSNSRSEMNVSTLELGDSALYLCASSLAGAGVQYFGAGTRLSVL.

This chain joins TRBV9 and TRBJ2-2; maybe TRBD1 (5 bases). Trimming shortened V by 0 bases and J by 4 bases, and 10 bases separated the two germline ends. CDR1 is SGDLS and CDR2 is YYNGEE in the germline V gene. This CDR3 has 15 residues. The CDR3 coding sequence is TGTGCCAGCAGCGTAGGGGGCTTGGTCACCGGGGAGCTGTTTTTT. Amino acid sequence: CASSVGGLVTGELFF.